The 32 T cell receptor beta chains presented below share a single source sample, sequenced in a study of blood T cell repertoires in COVID-19. Measured with immunoSEQ multiplex PCR; TCRdb has only the in-frame clones, and not every one. This sample yields around 190,000 clones, of which 70% to 90% are seen a single time; 18% belongs to the top ten. The material sequenced was peripheral blood. These receptors were taken from a man aged 45-65 years with COVID-19, enrolled during active disease.

This clone has just one count. The chain employs TRBV10-2 and TRBJ2-1; tentatively, D is TRBD2 (6 bases). The germline V gene encodes CDR1 WSHSY and CDR2 SAAADI. V was trimmed by 7 bases and J by 2 bases, leaving 27 bases between them. The CDR3 runs to 19 residues. The DNA of the CDR3 is TGCGCCAGCACCAAACGTCGGGGAGGCGTCCTCGGGACCTACAATGAGCAGTTCTTC. Amino acids: CASTKRRGGVLGTYNEQFF.

The chain carries TRBV19 and TRBJ2-5; D is possibly TRBD2 (5 bases). This CDR3 comprises 14 residues. Trimming took off 2 bases at V and 4 bases at J, with 11 bases between the two ends. Germline values: CDR1 LNHDA, CDR2 SQIVND (reference sequence). CDR3 in DNA: TGTGCCAGTAGTATACTGGCTCGGGGAGAGACCCAGTACTTC. Protein product: CASSILARGETQYF.

This chain links TRBV2 with TRBJ2-3, with 13 bases matching TRBD2. The CDR3 spans 14 residues. From germline, CDR1 is SNHLY and CDR2 FYNNEI. Trimming removed 7 bases from V and 4 bases from J; junction bases left unmatched: 2. The CDR3 DNA follows: TGTGCCAGCATCGGACTAGCGGGGGCAGATACGCAGTATTTT. It is translated as CASIGLAGADTQYF.

The CDR3 spells CASSLEPADGEKLFF. The CDR3, as DNA: TGCGCCAGCAGCTTGGAACCGGCCGACGGGGAAAAACTGTTTTTT. V and J are TRBV5-1 and TRBJ1-4; D is unclear. This CDR3 is 15 amino acids long. V shed 0 bases and J shed 8 bases, with 14 bases lying between them. Germline lookup yields CDR1 SGHRS and CDR2 YFSETQ.

The chain employs TRBV19 and TRBJ2-5; 9 bases agree with TRBD2. This CDR3 is built from 15 residues. Trimming took 6 bases from V and 2 from J; bases not matched to a gene: 7. CDR1 and CDR2 from the germline V gene are LNHDA and SQIVND (reference sequence). The CDR3 region is CASRRGGAGQETQYF. CDR3 DNA: TGTGCCAGTAGGCGCGGGGGGGCGGGGCAAGAGACCCAGTACTTC.

This chain connects TRBV7-9 to TRBJ2-5; possible D gene TRBD2, 6 bases. Trimming pared 4 bases from V and 1 base from J, leaving 16 bases between. CDR3 size: 16 residues. CDR1 is SEHNR, CDR2 FQNEAQ, per germline (reference sequence). CDR3 nucleotides: TGTGCCAGCAGCTCTTCCAACGGGGGATTCCAAGAGACCCAGTACTTC. Its protein product is CASSSSNGGFQETQYF.

CDR3 region: CASSRQGVGETEAFF. CDR3 bases: TGTGCCAGCAGCCGACAGGGGGTTGGAGAAACTGAAGCTTTCTTT. V and J are TRBV5-6 and TRBJ1-1; 9 bases align to TRBD1. CDR3 length: 15 residues. CDR1 and CDR2 from the germline V gene are SGHDT and YYEEEE. V trimming: 4 bases; J trimming: 5 bases; junction bases outside the gene matches: 9.

The chain carries TRBV6-5 and TRBJ1-5; TRBD1 might be the D (6 bases). This CDR3 region has 13 residues. Trimming took off 6 bases at V and 6 bases at J, with 12 bases between the two ends. CDR1 is MNHEY and CDR2 is SVGAGI in the germline V gene. The CDR3 protein is CASRQGRGQPQHF. The DNA of the CDR3 is TGTGCCAGCAGACAGGGACGAGGTCAGCCCCAGCATTTT.

J is TRBJ2-2 and V is TRBV11-2; no clear D. Germline CDR1 reads SGHAT; CDR2 reads FQNNGV. The V end lost 4 bases, the J end lost 7 bases, and 16 bases lay between the germline ends. CDR3 length: 15 residues. The CDR3 region has the DNA TGTGCCAGCAGCTCCCTGAGAGTGTCTGGCGGGGAGCTGTTTTTT. Encoded protein: CASSSLRVSGGELFF.

The rearrangement uses TRBV5-1 and TRBJ2-7; 10 bases agree with TRBD2. The V and J ends lost 0 bases and 3 bases, in that order; junction bases with no gene match: 3. Germline V gene sequence: CDR1 SGHRS, CDR2 YFSETQ. The CDR3 is 15 amino acids. CDR3 region: CASSLEAGGIYEQYF. The CDR3 DNA reads TGCGCCAGCAGCTTGGAAGCGGGAGGGATCTACGAGCAGTACTTC.

The chain is built from TRBV2 and TRBJ2-7, with TRBD1 matching over 7 bases. Germline CDR1 and CDR2: SNHLY and FYNNEI. Trimming cost V 4 bases and J 6 bases; bases outside gene matches: 9. This CDR3 comprises 14 residues. The CDR3 spells CASSVADGQAEQYF. For the CDR3, the DNA is TGTGCCAGCAGTGTGGCGGACGGACAGGCCGAGCAGTACTTC.

The rearrangement joins TRBV28 to TRBJ1-2, with 9 bases matching TRBD1. CDR1 is MDHEN and CDR2 is SYDVKM in the germline V gene. Losses at the gene ends were 6 bases for V and 6 bases for J; bases not matched to a gene: 5. The CDR3 extends over 13 amino acids. CDR3 DNA sequence: TGTGCCAGCAGATCCGGGACAGGGAATGGCTACACCTTC. This sequence encodes CASRSGTGNGYTF.

The V gene is TRBV24-1, the J gene TRBJ2-5, with TRBD2 matching over 8 bases. The CDR3 contains 15 residues. In germline, CDR1 is KGHDR, CDR2 SFDVKD. V gave up 3 bases and J gave up 4 bases; unmatched junction bases: 6. The CDR3 spells CATSDPGTSPETQYF. Here the CDR3 DNA reads TGTGCCACCAGTGATCCCGGGACTAGTCCAGAGACCCAGTACTTC.

CDR3 sequence reads: CASRGQGLYEQYF. CDR3 DNA sequence: TGTGCCAGCAGGGGACAGGGGCTCTACGAGCAGTACTTC. The V call is TRBV7-9, the J call TRBJ2-7; TRBD1 agrees at 10 bases. Germline V gene lookup returns CDR1 SEHNR and CDR2 FQNEAQ (reference sequence). V dropped 6 bases and J dropped 3; count of bases not matched to a gene: 2. CDR3 size: 13 residues.

The genes are TRBV7-9 and TRBJ2-3, with TRBD1 as a possible D gene (6 bases). V was trimmed by 5 bases and J by 2 bases, leaving 11 bases between them. CDR1 SEHNR and CDR2 FQNEAQ come from the germline V gene (reference sequence). The CDR3 runs 14 residues. The DNA for the CDR3 is TGTGCCAGCAGCCCCGGACAGTACACAGATACGCAGTATTTT. This gives the protein CASSPGQYTDTQYF.

This sequence joins TRBV6-1 and TRBJ1-3, with D unresolved. CDR1 and CDR2 from the germline V gene are MNHNS and SASEGT. Trimming left V 2 bases short and J 1 base short, with 9 bases between. This CDR3 is built from 15 residues. CDR3 DNA sequence: TGTGCCAGCAGTGAACAACAGCAATCTGGAAACACCATATATTTT. It specifies CASSEQQQSGNTIYF.

The genes are TRBV19 and TRBJ2-6; tentatively, D is TRBD1 (6 bases). Germline-derived CDR1 and CDR2 are LNHDA and SQIVND (reference sequence). The CDR3 has 19 amino acids. V was pared by 5 bases and J by 0 bases, with 20 bases between. The CDR3 is CASSSHRVSPSSGANVLTF. The CDR3 nucleotides are TGTGCCAGTAGTTCGCACAGGGTATCGCCGAGCTCTGGGGCCAACGTCCTGACTTTC.

The rearrangement uses TRBV5-1 and TRBJ2-2, with a weak D call TRBD2 (7 bases). This CDR3 is 14 amino acids long. CDR1 SGHRS and CDR2 YFSETQ come from the germline V gene. Trimming took 0 bases from V and 6 from J, leaving 9 bases between them. The CDR3 DNA sequence: TGCGCCAGCAGCTTGGGCGGGGGCTCCGGGGAGCTGTTTTTT. It translates to CASSLGGGSGELFF.

V is TRBV5-1 and J is TRBJ2-3, with 9 bases matching TRBD2. Germline trimming cut 2 bases from V and 0 bases from J; bases unmatched to any gene: 4. Germline loops: CDR1 SGHRS, CDR2 YFSETQ. The CDR3 spans 16 residues. In nucleotides, the CDR3 is TGCGCCAGCAGCTTTGGCGGGGGGGCTAGCACAGATACGCAGTATTTT. Amino acids: CASSFGGGASTDTQYF.

The CDR3 loop reads CASISGIGETQYF. CDR3 DNA: TGTGCCAGCATCTCAGGGATTGGGGAGACCCAGTACTTC. V gene TRBV6-5 combines with J gene TRBJ2-5; perhaps TRBD1 as D (5 bases). Germline CDR1 reads MNHEY; CDR2 reads SVGAGI. This CDR3 is 13 amino acids long. Trimming stripped 7 bases from V and 5 bases from J, with 14 bases between.

The gene calls are TRBV5-6 and TRBJ2-3; 12 nucleotides line up with TRBD2. The CDR3 sequence is 16 residues long. Germline V gene lookup returns CDR1 SGHDT and CDR2 YYEEEE. J was trimmed by 1 base and V by 3 bases; bases with no gene match: 3. This CDR3 is CASSWGLAGRTDTQYF. The CDR3 DNA is TGTGCCAGCAGCTGGGGACTAGCGGGCCGCACAGATACGCAGTATTTT.

This clone was seen a single time. The chain carries TRBV2 and TRBJ1-2; 7 bases align to TRBD1. This CDR3 is 14 amino acids long. The trim removed 6 bases at V and 3 bases at J, leaving 7 bases unmatched. CDR1 is SNHLY and CDR2 is FYNNEI in the germline V gene. This chain's CDR3 is CASRRQGEDYGYTF. The CDR3 DNA sequence: TGTGCCAGCAGACGACAGGGAGAGGACTATGGCTACACCTTC.

This chain uses TRBV6-5 with TRBJ2-7; TRBD1 might be the D (6 bases). Germline V gene lookup returns CDR1 MNHEY and CDR2 SVGAGI. V gave up 0 bases and J gave up 5 bases, with 11 bases separating them. The length of the CDR3 is 14 residues. The CDR3 DNA reads TGTGCCAGCAGTTACTCGGGCAGGGGCCACGAGCAGTACTTC. Protein product: CASSYSGRGHEQYF.

V usage is TRBV12-5 and J usage is TRBJ1-1; D uncertain. Germline-derived CDR1 and CDR2 are LGHNT and FRNRAP. The CDR3 has 14 residues. The germline V and J ends were trimmed by 1 base and 1 base, with 7 bases remaining between them. CDR3 bases: TGTGCTAGTGGTTTGGGGGGAGCGAACACTGAAGCTTTCTTT. It translates to CASGLGGANTEAFF. The full variable domain, its missing parts supplied by reference TRBV12-5 and TRBJ1-1, is DARVTQTPRHKVTEMGQEVTMRCQPILGHNTVFWYRQTMMQGLELLAYFRNRAPLDDSGMPKDRFSAEMPDATLATLKIQPSEPRDSAVYFCASGLGGANTEAFFGQGTRLTVV.

The V gene is TRBV4-2, the J gene TRBJ2-2, with D tentatively TRBD2 (6 bases). Germline V lookup: CDR1 LGHNA, CDR2 YNFKEQ. The V and J ends lost 3 bases and 0 bases respectively, with 14 bases between them. The CDR3 extends over 17 amino acids. The CDR3 sequence: CASSQRDGFANTGELFF. The CDR3, as DNA: TGTGCCAGCAGCCAGCGGGACGGATTCGCGAACACCGGGGAGCTGTTTTTT.

This chain uses TRBV25-1 with TRBJ2-1; D not resolved. The CDR3 has 11 residues. CDR1 is MGHDK and CDR2 is SYGVNS in the germline V gene. The V gene lost 7 bases and the J gene lost 4 bases, with 5 bases spanning the gap. CDR3 region: CASTLYNEQFF. The CDR3 DNA is TGTGCCAGCACCCTATACAATGAGCAGTTCTTC.

J is TRBJ2-7 and V is TRBV11-2, with D perhaps TRBD2 (5 bases). CDR1 SGHAT and CDR2 FQNNGV come from the germline V gene. CDR3 length: 15 residues. V was trimmed by 5 bases and J by 3 bases, leaving 17 bases between them. This CDR3 reads CASSLDPSRDYEQYF. The CDR3 DNA follows: TGTGCCAGCAGCCTTGACCCCAGCCGGGACTACGAGCAGTACTTC.

This clone was counted ten times or more. Other DNA variants within this sample encode the same CDR3. V usage is TRBV28 and J usage is TRBJ1-2, with 7 bases fitting TRBD1. Germline CDR1 MDHEN, CDR2 SYDVKM. The CDR3 loop spans 13 amino acids. V gave up 6 bases and J gave up 4 bases; unmatched junction bases: 5. CDR3 nucleotides: TGTGCCAGCAGACCCGGGACAGTCTATGGCTACACCTTC. Its translation is CASRPGTVYGYTF.

This rearrangement joins TRBV20-1 to TRBJ2-1; the D gene is possibly TRBD2 (6 bases). CDR1 is DFQATT and CDR2 is SNEGSKA in the germline V gene (reference sequence). The CDR3 spans 14 residues. V lost 3 bases and J lost 8, with 17 bases in between. In nucleotides, the CDR3 is TGCAGTGCTAGTGAGGGACTTGCTTTAGATGAGCAGTTCTTC. As protein: CSASEGLALDEQFF.

The chain joins TRBV5-1 to TRBJ2-3, with TRBD2 identical over 9 bases. In germline, CDR1 is SGHRS, CDR2 YFSETQ. The CDR3 length is 13 residues. With 7 bases clipped from V and 3 bases from J, the junction kept 3 bases outside the gene matches. In DNA form, the CDR3 reads TGCGCCAGCCGGCGGGAGGGAACAGATACGCAGTATTTT. It encodes CASRREGTDTQYF.

This rearrangement joins TRBV5-1 to TRBJ2-4; 11 bases agree with TRBD2. The germline V gene encodes CDR1 SGHRS and CDR2 YFSETQ. After removal of 4 bases from V and 8 bases from J, the junction contained 5 bases not matched to a gene. This CDR3 spans 14 amino acids. The chain's CDR3 is CASSRVAGGDIQYF. The CDR3 DNA sequence: TGCGCCAGCAGCAGAGTAGCGGGAGGGGACATTCAGTACTTC.

Here the CDR3 DNA reads TGTGCCAGCAGCACTAGCGGGGGGCACCAAGAGACCCAGTACTTC. Amino acid sequence: CASSTSGGHQETQYF. The V and J genes are TRBV11-2 and TRBJ2-5; 12 bases align to TRBD2. Germline V lookup: CDR1 SGHAT, CDR2 FQNNGV. The V segment lost 5 bases and the J segment 0 bases; nucleotides outside the gene matches: 1. The length of the CDR3 is 15 residues.